These 25 T cell receptor beta chains share one sample of origin, sequenced in a study of T cells in Graves' hyperthyroidism and ophthalmopathy. The TCR beta CDR3 regions underwent amplification using RNA transcripts as the source. The HTBI primer set was used in a first-round RT-PCR of the TCR CDR3. One entry per CDR3 protein, called by TCRdb with MiXCR from the multiplex PCR reads. Found here are around 600,000 distinct CDR3 sequences, around 15% of them singletons; the top ten hold 2.5% to 4%. The sequenced material came from blood. These receptor sequences come from a woman aged 40 to 50 with Graves' ophthalmopathy.

The CDR3: CASSLAGGSGWTQYF. CDR3 coding DNA: TGTGCCAGCAGCTTAGCAGGCGGTTCCGGGTGGACCCAGTACTTC. The V gene is TRBV7-9, the J gene TRBJ2-5, with D hard to call. V lost 0 bases and J 7 bases, leaving 15 bases between the germline ends. The CDR3 consists of 15 residues. Germline values: CDR1 SEHNR, CDR2 FQNEAQ (reference sequence).

This clonotype occurred many times. The rearrangement joins TRBV5-1 to TRBJ2-1; D not resolved. From germline, CDR1 is SGHRS and CDR2 YFSETQ. V gave up 5 bases and J gave up 4 bases, with 7 bases separating them. The CDR3 has 12 amino acids. In DNA form, the CDR3 reads TGCGCCAGCAGTCCTGTTTACAATGAGCAGTTCTTC. Protein product: CASSPVYNEQFF.

This clonotype has only one observation. This may be a read error: a much more frequent sequence differs by one nucleotide. The V and J genes are TRBV7-9 and TRBJ1-1; the match to TRBD1 covers 7 bases. CDR1 is SEHNR, CDR2 FQNEAQ, per germline (reference sequence). The CDR3 has 14 residues. CDR3 nucleotide sequence: TGTGCCAGCGGCTTAGGGGCACAGGGGACTGAAGCTTTCTTT. Its protein product is CASGLGAQGTEAFF.

The table lists this clonotype with many counts. The V call is TRBV30, the J call TRBJ2-5, with 8 bases identical to TRBD1. The CDR3 consists of 15 residues. With 0 bases clipped from V and 2 bases from J, the junction kept 5 bases outside the gene matches. CDR1 and CDR2 (germline): GTSNPN, SVGIG (reference sequence). Here the CDR3 reads CAWSVTGQVQETQYF. CDR3 coding DNA: TGTGCCTGGAGTGTGACGGGACAGGTGCAAGAGACCCAGTACTTC.

This clonotype was counted only a few times. The CDR3 nucleotides read TGTGCCAGCAGTTCTCAAGGGAGGGTGCACAGGGGACTCCATCAGCCCCAGCATTTT. Translated, it gives CASSSQGRVHRGLHQPQHF. The V gene is TRBV27, the J gene TRBJ1-5, with 7 bases identical to TRBD1. In germline, CDR1 is MNHEY, CDR2 SMNVEV (reference sequence). The CDR3 is made up of 19 amino acids. V trimming: 4 bases; J trimming: 5 bases; junction bases outside the gene matches: 20.

This clonotype has a count of ten or more. The rearrangement uses TRBV5-1 and TRBJ1-1; D is unclear. CDR1 and CDR2 (germline): SGHRS, YFSETQ. V shed 0 bases and J shed 3 bases, with 12 bases lying between them. The CDR3 length is 15 residues. CDR3 protein: CASSLAYGDDTEAFF. In DNA, the CDR3 is TGCGCCAGCAGCTTGGCCTATGGGGATGACACTGAAGCTTTCTTT.

The CDR3 nucleotides read TGCGCCAGCAGCCAAGTCCCCGGGAGTTCCGCGTCTTATGGCTACACCTTC. Translation: CASSQVPGSSASYGYTF. V gene TRBV4-1 combines with J gene TRBJ1-2; D remains ambiguous. With 1 base removed from V and 5 bases from J, the gap between germline ends came to 20 bases. This CDR3 region has 17 residues. Germline loops: CDR1 MGHRA, CDR2 YSYEKL.

The chain carries TRBV6-2 or TRBV6-3 and TRBJ1-5; the D gene is possibly TRBD1 (5 bases). CDR3 length: 13 amino acids. Trimming cost V 2 bases and J 7 bases, with 9 bases left between them. The germline V gene has CDR1 MNHEY and CDR2 SVGEGT. Here the CDR3 reads CASSYAGRQPQHF. The CDR3 bases are TGTGCCAGCAGTTACGCAGGGAGGCAGCCCCAGCATTTT.

This clonotype appeared many times. The V gene is TRBV29-1, the J gene TRBJ1-1; 8 bases line up with TRBD1. This CDR3 has 15 amino acids. V lost 4 bases, J lost 7 bases, and 14 bases stayed unmatched. The germline V gene encodes CDR1 SQVTM and CDR2 ANQGSEA. Written as DNA, the CDR3 is TGCAGCGTTGTTGGGACAGGACCTGGTTTCGGTGAAGCTTTCTTT. It is translated as CSVVGTGPGFGEAFF.

This clonotype was counted many times. The chain is built from TRBV6-2 or TRBV6-3 and TRBJ2-7, with unresolved D. V was clipped by 5 bases and J by 4 bases, with 9 bases between them. The germline CDR1 and CDR2 sequences are MNHEY and SVGEGT. This CDR3 region has 12 residues. CDR3 coding DNA: TGTGCCAGCAGTGTGGGATTGTACGAGCAGTACTTC. This gives the protein CASSVGLYEQYF.

This sequence joins TRBV2 and TRBJ1-6; D gene uncertain. The V end was cut by 3 bases, the J end by 10 bases, with 16 bases between. CDR3 length: 15 amino acids. Looked up from germline, CDR1 is SNHLY and CDR2 is FYNNEI. CDR3 amino acids: CASSEDLGSGSPLHF. The CDR3 bases are TGTGCCAGCAGTGAGGACCTGGGGAGTGGCTCACCCCTCCACTTT.

This clonotype was detected many times. The V and J genes are TRBV30 and TRBJ2-7; 9 nucleotides align to TRBD2. This CDR3 has 13 residues. The V and J ends lost 5 bases and 4 bases, in that order; junction bases with no gene match: 6. CDR1 and CDR2 (germline): GTSNPN, SVGIG (reference sequence). CDR3 nucleotides: TGTGCCTGGGGTAGCGGGAGTAATTACGAGCAGTACTTC. This translates into CAWGSGSNYEQYF.

This clonotype was picked up a small number of times. CDR3 in DNA: TGTGCCAGCAGTTTAGGCGGGATGAAAAACATTCAGTACTTC. Encoded protein: CASSLGGMKNIQYF. J is TRBJ2-4 and V is TRBV12-3 or TRBV12-4; D may be TRBD2 (6 bases). The ends were cut back, 1 base at V and 4 bases at J, with 8 bases in the middle. The CDR3 has 14 amino acids.

With respect to this clonotype: A much larger clone sits a single nucleotide away, making a read error possible. V is TRBV5-5 and J is TRBJ2-1; no clear D. The better agreement between TRBJ2-7 and the DNA end casts doubt on the J call. The CDR3 runs to 15 residues. Germline V gives CDR1 SGHKS, CDR2 YYEKEE (reference sequence). The CDR3 bases are TGTGCCAGCCACAGAATCGGCAGTGGGTACAATGAGCAGTACTTC. Translating it yields CASHRIGSGYNEQYF.

This clonotype appeared many times. The chain is built from TRBV20-1 and TRBJ2-1; 10 bases map to TRBD2. CDR1 is DFQATT and CDR2 is SNEGSKA in the germline V gene (reference sequence). This CDR3 comprises 15 residues. The V segment lost 2 bases and the J segment 5 bases; nucleotides outside the gene matches: 6. For the CDR3, the DNA is TGCAGTGCTAGACCGGGACTAGCGCACCACAATGAGCAGTTCTTC. It codes for CSARPGLAHHNEQFF.

The sample holds a few counts of this clonotype. The chain recombines TRBV4-1 with TRBJ1-6, with D unclear. Trimming took 4 bases from V and 0 from J, leaving 10 bases between them. The CDR3 length is 16 residues. Germline V gene lookup returns CDR1 MGHRA and CDR2 YSYEKL. CDR3: CASSPARTSYNSPLHF. The CDR3, as DNA: TGCGCCAGCAGCCCTGCACGGACCTCCTATAATTCACCCCTCCACTTT.

The V call is TRBV7-9, the J call TRBJ1-4; the D is unclear. The CDR3 is made up of 14 amino acids. The germline V and J ends were trimmed by 2 bases and 5 bases, with 9 bases remaining between them. The germline gives CDR1 SEHNR, CDR2 FQNEAQ (reference sequence). CDR3 loop: CASSLLHPNEKLFF. The CDR3 DNA reads as TGTGCCAGCAGCTTATTACACCCCAATGAAAAACTGTTTTTT.

In its sample, this clonotype was seen a few times. The chain joins TRBV6-1 to TRBJ2-3, with 8 bases aligning to TRBD2. With 9 bases clipped from V and 2 bases from J, the junction kept 7 bases outside the gene matches. The CDR3 spans 14 residues. Looked up from germline, CDR1 is MNHNS and CDR2 is SASEGT. The CDR3 DNA follows: TGTGCCAGTAGCCGGGGGGGGTTCACAGATACGCAGTATTTT. This gives the protein CASSRGGFTDTQYF.

This clonotype turned up a few times. The rearrangement joins TRBV19 to TRBJ2-1, with 9 bases matching TRBD1. Trimming at V came to 6 bases and at J to 9 bases, leaving 9 bases not matched to a gene. The CDR3 has 14 residues. Germline CDR1 LNHDA, CDR2 SQIVND (reference sequence). CDR3 residues: CASRRTTGGSEQFF. DNA of the CDR3: TGTGCCAGTAGGAGAACCACAGGGGGCAGTGAGCAGTTCTTC.

Concerning this clonotype: One junction end disagrees with the germline gene, perhaps due to a read error. This chain joins TRBV7-7 and TRBJ2-1, with D uncertain. The germline gives CDR1 SSHAT, CDR2 FNYEAQ (reference sequence). The CDR3 covers 13 residues. CDR3 loop: CASSYDIYNEQFF. CDR3 in DNA: TGTGCTAGCAGCTACGACATCTACAATGAGCAGTTCTTC.

This clonotype showed up just a few times. The V gene is TRBV20-1, the J gene TRBJ2-1, with TRBD1 matching over 9 bases. The germline gives CDR1 DFQATT, CDR2 SNEGSKA (reference sequence). The CDR3 is 14 residues long. After removal of 6 bases from V and 10 bases from J, the junction contained 13 bases not matched to a gene. CDR3 in DNA: TGCAGTGCCCTGAGGCCCCGACAGGGGGGCGAGCAGTTCTTC. Translating it yields CSALRPRQGGEQFF.

This clonotype was counted ten times or more. DNA for the CDR3: TGTGCCAGCAGCCCAGGGCATAGCAATCAGCCCCAGCATTTT. This codes for CASSPGHSNQPQHF. V and J are TRBV3-1 and TRBJ1-5; a possible D gene is TRBD1 (5 bases). The V gene lost 4 bases and the J gene lost 0 bases, with 7 bases spanning the gap. Germline V gives CDR1 LGHDT, CDR2 YNNKEL (reference sequence). There are 14 residues in the CDR3. The complete variable domain, with remaining parts taken from reference TRBV3-1 and TRBJ1-5, reads DTAVSQTPKYLVTQMGNDKSIKCEQNLGHDTMYWYKQDSKKFLKIMFSYNNKELIINETVPNRFSPKSPDKAHLNLHINSLELGDSAVYFCASSPGHSNQPQHFGDGTRLSIL.

The table lists this clonotype with many counts. The gene calls are TRBV5-1 and TRBJ2-1, with 11 bases fitting TRBD2. The V gene's germline CDR1 is SGHRS and CDR2 YFSETQ. The V segment lost 3 bases and the J segment 4 bases; nucleotides outside the gene matches: 3. The CDR3 spans 15 residues. The CDR3 DNA follows: TGCGCCAGCAGCTCGACTAGCGGGATGTACAATGAGCAGTTCTTC. It specifies CASSSTSGMYNEQFF.

This clonotype was detected a few times. The J gene is TRBJ2-1, the V gene TRBV30; D gene uncertain. V was clipped by 4 bases and J by 4 bases, with 5 bases between them. Per the germline V gene, CDR1 is GTSNPN and CDR2 is SVGIG (reference sequence). This CDR3 spans 11 amino acids. CDR3 protein: CAWIGYNEQFF. The CDR3 DNA follows: TGTGCCTGGATCGGTTACAATGAGCAGTTCTTC.

This clonotype was seen many times. The V and J genes are TRBV5-1 and TRBJ1-1; a possible D gene is TRBD1 (5 bases). V was cut by 4 bases and J by 3 bases, with 10 bases left in between. The CDR3 runs to 13 residues. Germline V gene lookup returns CDR1 SGHRS and CDR2 YFSETQ. The CDR3 sequence is CASSRGYDTEAFF. DNA for the CDR3: TGCGCCAGCAGCCGGGGGTATGACACTGAAGCTTTCTTT. Based on the CDR3 plus reference TRBV5-1 and TRBJ1-1, the full variable domain is KAGVTQTPRYLIKTRGQQVTLSCSPISGHRSVSWYQQTPGQGLQFLFEYFSETQRNKGNFPGRFSGRQFSNSRSEMNVSTLELGDSALYLCASSRGYDTEAFFGQGTRLTVV.